This T cell receptor beta chain was captured by sequencing in a study of T cell repertoires in cytomegalovirus infection. Study information: Epitope selection comprised recently identified HLA-C-restricted CMV epitopes and well-studied HLA-B-restricted CMV epitopes. Carrying CMV and the relevant HLA type showed in public TCR beta signatures. Study-wide results and limits: In two of eight donors, the top clonotype was HLA-C-restricted CMV-specific. Of the TCR beta families, the public ones yielded a cumulative frequency that identified carriers of CMV plus the relevant HLA.

Germline V gene lookup returns CDR1 SGHVT and CDR2 SQSDAQ. The CDR3 runs to 15 residues. The V end was cut by 2 bases, the J end by 2 bases, with 10 bases between. In the case of this clonotype: Its antigen is not identified.

Using its own MiXCR run on the reads, TCRdb lists one record per CDR3 protein. Altogether fewer than 850,000 distinct CDR3 sequences are present, 25% to 35% being singletons, with the ten largest covering around 13%. This chain joins TRBV7-4 and TRBJ1-3; possibly TRBD1 for D (5 bases). The sample here was cultured CD8+ T cells from PBMCs, taken from culture after CMV antigen stimulation. The receptor was isolated from a human donor in good health (CMV status not recorded). Some clones in this sample may be carry-over from other donors' samples. The CDR3 region is CASSLRGPTGNTIYF. In DNA form, the CDR3 reads TGTGCCAGCAGCTTAAGGGGACCAACTGGAAACACCATATATTTT.